The 27 T cell receptor beta chains below were found in one sample sequenced in a study of breast tumors, draining lymph nodes, adjacent tissues. A single record per CDR3 protein comes from TCRdb applying MiXCR to the multiplex PCR reads. Of more than 20,000 distinct CDR3 sequences listed, 68% were seen once; the top ten hold more than 20%. The sequenced sample consisted of tumor-adjacent breast tissue. Receptors originate from a female donor with breast cancer. Some clones in this sample may be carry-over from other donors' samples.

This clonotype was recorded only once. The chain combines TRBV10-2 with TRBJ2-7; no clear D gene. CDR3 length equals 11 residues. The ends were cut back, 4 bases at V and 5 bases at J, with 6 bases in the middle. The germline V gene encodes CDR1 WSHSY and CDR2 SAAADI. Here the CDR3 reads CASSVRDEQYF. The CDR3 bases are TGCGCCAGCAGTGTAAGGGACGAGCAGTACTTC.

The chain is built from TRBV6-6 and TRBJ2-7, with 12 bases lining up with TRBD2. CDR1 is MNHNY, CDR2 SVGAGI, per germline (reference sequence). The CDR3 sequence is 14 residues long. With V trimmed by 7 bases and J by 6 bases, 7 bases remained unmatched. The CDR3 DNA reads TGTGCCAGCACGGCTAGCGGGAGGGCGGGCGAGCAGTACTTC. The encoded protein is CASTASGRAGEQYF.

This chain's CDR3 is CASSGGRTGYYEQYF. The CDR3 coding sequence is TGTGCCAGCTCCGGCGGCAGGACAGGGTACTACGAGCAGTACTTC. The rearrangement uses TRBV2 and TRBJ2-7; 8 bases are a match to TRBD1. This CDR3 has 15 amino acids. Germline CDR1 reads SNHLY; CDR2 reads FYNNEI. V gave up 8 bases and J gave up 3 bases; unmatched junction bases: 12.

This rearrangement joins TRBV10-3 to TRBJ1-1; the D gene is possibly TRBD1 (6 bases). Deletions cut 2 bases from V and 4 bases from J, with 11 bases between. Germline V gene lookup returns CDR1 ENHRY and CDR2 SYGVKD. The CDR3 has 14 amino acids. The CDR3 DNA is TGTGCCATCAGTGAGCGGGAGGGGGGCACTGAAGCTTTCTTT. This encodes CAISEREGGTEAFF.

CDR3 sequence (DNA): TGTGCCAGCAGCTTAGGCGATTCCGATTCACCCCTCCACTTT. Amino acid sequence: CASSLGDSDSPLHF. The chain uses TRBV11-1 and TRBJ1-6, with D unresolved. The CDR3 totals 14 residues. Trimming took off 1 base at V and 8 bases at J, with 9 bases between the two ends. Germline CDR1 SGHAT, CDR2 FQDESV (reference sequence).

The rearrangement links TRBV5-1 to TRBJ1-2, with TRBD1 identical over 8 bases. Germline CDR1 reads SGHRS; CDR2 reads YFSETQ. Trimming took 1 base from V and 1 from J; bases not matched to a gene: 3. The CDR3 is 15 amino acids. The CDR3 here is CASSLNGQGNYGYTF. The DNA of the CDR3 is TGCGCCAGCAGCTTGAACGGACAGGGTAACTATGGCTACACCTTC.

The chain is built from TRBV11-3 and TRBJ2-7; D is possibly TRBD1 or TRBD2 (5 bases each). Germline lookup yields CDR1 SGHNT and CDR2 YENEEA. V lost 5 bases and J 2 bases, leaving 13 bases between the germline ends. The CDR3 is 14 residues long. CDR3: CASSLGTDAYEQYF. In nucleotides, the CDR3 is TGTGCCAGCAGCCTCGGGACGGACGCCTACGAGCAGTACTTC.

This clonotype was seen a few times. V gene TRBV5-1 combines with J gene TRBJ2-7, with a tentative D call TRBD2 (6 bases). This CDR3 has 12 residues. The germline gives CDR1 SGHRS, CDR2 YFSETQ. Trimming stripped 5 bases from V and 3 bases from J, with 9 bases between. As DNA, the CDR3 is TGCGCCAGCAGGGATAGCGGCTACGAGCAGTACTTC. Its translation: CASRDSGYEQYF.

This sequence joins TRBV6-1 and TRBJ2-1, with D unresolved. V was cut by 5 bases and J by 10 bases, with 3 bases left in between. Germline V gene data show CDR1 as MNHNS and CDR2 as SASEGT. The length of the CDR3 is 9 residues. The CDR3 DNA is TGTGCCAGCAGTTGGGAGCAGTTCTTC. This encodes CASSWEQFF.

By sample fraction, this clonotype is large. The J gene is TRBJ1-2, the V gene TRBV10-3; weak D call: TRBD1 (5 bases). Germline CDR1 is ENHRY and CDR2 is SYGVKD. The germline V and J ends were trimmed by 3 bases and 6 bases, with 8 bases remaining between them. CDR3 length equals 12 residues. This chain's CDR3 is CAISDLGDGYTF. CDR3 sequence (DNA): TGTGCCATCAGTGATTTAGGGGATGGCTACACCTTC.

V and J are TRBV30 and TRBJ2-2, with D maybe TRBD1 (7 bases). Germline V gene lookup returns CDR1 GTSNPN and CDR2 SVGIG (reference sequence). The CDR3 runs to 13 residues. Trimming stripped 4 bases from V and 5 bases from J, with 11 bases between. This CDR3 is CAWKEGATGELFF. The CDR3 nucleotides are TGTGCCTGGAAGGAGGGGGCAACCGGGGAGCTGTTTTTT.

A few counts support this clonotype. The J gene is TRBJ2-5, the V gene TRBV24-1; D gene uncertain. Germline V gene sequence: CDR1 KGHDR, CDR2 SFDVKD. The CDR3 runs 12 residues. Trimming removed 0 bases at V and 5 bases at J, with 3 bases between. In DNA form, the CDR3 reads TGTGCCACCAGTGATTTGGCGGAGACCCAGTACTTC. This encodes CATSDLAETQYF.

The genes are TRBV6-6 and TRBJ2-7; 9 nucleotides line up with TRBD2. The CDR3 has 12 residues. V was pared by 8 bases and J by 7 bases, with 6 bases of the junction left unmatched. Germline values: CDR1 MNHNY, CDR2 SVGAGI (reference sequence). The CDR3, as DNA: TGTGCCAGCTTAGCGGGAGCTCAGGAGCAGTACTTC. Its protein is CASLAGAQEQYF.

This chain links TRBV10-3 with TRBJ2-7; perhaps D is TRBD1 or TRBD2 (6 bases each). The CDR3 totals 15 residues. Between the trimmed V and J ends, which lost 4 bases and 4 bases, there was a span of 17 bases. Germline CDR1 reads ENHRY; CDR2 reads SYGVKD. Here the CDR3 reads CAISAKGGARYEQYF. The CDR3 DNA reads as TGTGCCATCAGTGCAAAGGGGGGAGCTCGGTACGAGCAGTACTTC.

The gene calls are TRBV6-2 or TRBV6-3 and TRBJ2-7; possibly TRBD1 for D (6 bases). V lost 6 bases to trimming and J lost 2 bases, with 17 bases between them. Germline-derived CDR1 and CDR2 are MNHEY and SVGEGT. The CDR3 consists of 15 residues. CDR3 in DNA: TGTGCCAGCAGCTCGGGAAGGGACAACACCTACGAGCAGTACTTC. The encoded protein is CASSSGRDNTYEQYF.

In nucleotides, the CDR3 is TGCAGTGCTAGAGCGACTACCGCTCCATTCTACGAGCAGTACTTC. Translation: CSARATTAPFYEQYF. This sequence joins TRBV20-1 and TRBJ2-7; D is perhaps TRBD2 (5 bases). Trimming shortened V by 1 base and J by 3 bases, and 16 bases separated the two germline ends. CDR1 DFQATT and CDR2 SNEGSKA come from the germline V gene (reference sequence). CDR3 length: 15 residues.

By its share, this clonotype is medium-sized. V is TRBV20-1 and J is TRBJ2-7, with a possible D match to TRBD2 (5 bases). The CDR3 loop spans 13 amino acids. With 7 bases removed from V and 0 bases from J, the gap between germline ends came to 13 bases. Per the germline V gene, CDR1 is DFQATT and CDR2 is SNEGSKA (reference sequence). The DNA for the CDR3 is TGCAGTGGGATCGGGGTGGCCTCCTACGAGCAGTACTTC. Amino acids: CSGIGVASYEQYF.

By proportion, this clonotype is medium-sized. This chain uses TRBV9 with TRBJ1-3, with TRBD1 matching 8 bases. The CDR3 has 16 residues. Germline CDR1 and CDR2: SGDLS and YYNGEE. V gave up 4 bases and J gave up 2 bases; unmatched junction bases: 8. The CDR3 is CASSPQGQGAGNTIYF. CDR3 DNA sequence: TGTGCCAGCAGCCCCCAAGGACAGGGAGCTGGAAACACCATATATTTT. Full variable domain (missing parts from reference TRBV9 and TRBJ1-3): DSGVTQTPKHLITATGQRVTLRCSPRSGDLSVYWYQQSLDQGLQFLIQYYNGEERAKGNILERFSAQQFPDLHSELNLSSLELGDSALYFCASSPQGQGAGNTIYFGEGSWLTVV.

The chain couples TRBV30 to TRBJ2-7; no firm D call. CDR3 size: 14 residues. Germline V gives CDR1 GTSNPN, CDR2 SVGIG (reference sequence). V lost 3 bases and J 1 base, leaving 13 bases between the germline ends. CDR3 loop: CAWREQTQSYEQYF. CDR3 bases: TGTGCCTGGAGAGAACAGACTCAGTCCTACGAGCAGTACTTC.

This chain links TRBV28 with TRBJ2-7, with D maybe TRBD1 (7 bases). Trimming pared 5 bases from V and 2 bases from J, leaving 10 bases between. The V gene's germline CDR1 is MDHEN and CDR2 SYDVKM. The CDR3 covers 13 residues. CDR3 in amino acids: CASSQGGPYEQYF. In DNA, the CDR3 is TGTGCCAGCAGTCAGGGGGGCCCCTACGAGCAGTACTTC. Combining the CDR3 with reference TRBV28 and TRBJ2-7 gives the whole variable domain DVKVTQSSRYLVKRTGEKVFLECVQDMDHENMFWYRQDPGLGLRLIYFSYDVKMKEKGDIPEGYSVSREKKERFSLILESASTNQTSMYLCASSQGGPYEQYFGPGTRLTVT.

Only a few counts were recorded for this clonotype. This chain connects TRBV6-2 or TRBV6-3 to TRBJ2-3; D is unresolved. Germline loops: CDR1 MNHEY, CDR2 SVGEGT. The CDR3 has 16 residues. V gave up 6 bases and J gave up 6 bases, with 22 bases separating them. The CDR3 DNA sequence: TGTGCCAGCAGCCCTTTCGGGCCCCTCGGGCCGGATACGCAGTATTTT. This gives the protein CASSPFGPLGPDTQYF.

This clonotype appeared many times. CDR3 bases: TGTGCCAGCAGCTTAGCACCCTATGCGGGAGCGCTCAATGAGCAGTTCTTC. Translating it yields CASSLAPYAGALNEQFF. The rearrangement links TRBV11-3 to TRBJ2-1, with 7 nucleotides matching TRBD2. Looked up from germline, CDR1 is SGHNT and CDR2 is YENEEA. Unmatched junction bases numbered 12, after V lost 1 base and J lost 6 bases. CDR3 size: 17 residues.

This clonotype was observed a few times. V usage is TRBV24-1 and J usage is TRBJ2-3, with TRBD1 identical over 10 bases. Germline assignment: CDR1 KGHDR and CDR2 SFDVKD. The CDR3 consists of 15 residues. Germline trimming cut 4 bases from V and 12 bases from J; bases unmatched to any gene: 12. CDR3 loop: CATSETGTGAFAQYF. CDR3 sequence (DNA): TGTGCCACCAGTGAAACGGGGACAGGGGCCTTCGCACAGTATTTT.

The chain has TRBV5-4 and TRBJ2-7; the match to TRBD1 covers 8 bases. The CDR3 runs to 13 residues. V was pared by 5 bases and J by 6 bases, with 7 bases of the junction left unmatched. CDR1 is SGHNT, CDR2 YYREEE, per germline (reference sequence). The CDR3 loop is CASSRDRNCEQYF. DNA of the CDR3: TGTGCCAGCAGTCGGGACAGGAACTGCGAGCAGTACTTC.

This chain uses TRBV2 with TRBJ2-7; 7 positions agree with TRBD1. CDR3 length equals 14 residues. V dropped 6 bases and J dropped 6; count of bases not matched to a gene: 11. Germline CDR1 SNHLY, CDR2 FYNNEI. CDR3 sequence reads: CASSPRQGWGEQYF. DNA for the CDR3: TGTGCCAGCAGCCCAAGACAGGGCTGGGGCGAGCAGTACTTC.

This clonotype was found many times. The chain employs TRBV6-5 and TRBJ1-2, with 8 nucleotides matching TRBD1. V shed 2 bases, J shed 3 bases, and the junction held 5 bases outside the gene matches. The CDR3 totals 15 residues. Per germline, CDR1 MNHEY and CDR2 SVGAGI. The CDR3 DNA sequence: TGTGCCAGCAGTTACCTAGACAGGGGCTACTATGGCTACACCTTC. It is translated as CASSYLDRGYYGYTF.

The chain's CDR3 is CASSSTGTGSNSPLHF. The CDR3 nucleotides read TGTGCCAGCAGCTCAACCGGGACAGGGAGTAATTCACCCCTCCACTTT. The V and J genes are TRBV7-6 and TRBJ1-6, with 9 bases identical to TRBD1. CDR1 and CDR2 from the germline V gene are SGHVS and FNYEAQ. The CDR3 sequence is 16 residues long. With 4 bases clipped from V and 6 bases from J, the junction kept 7 bases outside the gene matches.